This T cell receptor beta chain originates from a study of post-analysis software for immune sequencing data. Trimming took 2 bases from V and 14 from J; bases not matched to a gene: 6. The CDR3 has 13 residues. Per germline, CDR1 MGHRA and CDR2 YSYEKL. Every TCR beta cDNA library bore unique molecular identifiers. MiXCR was run by TCRdb on the PCR reads, yielding one entry per CDR3 protein. The table records about 540,000 distinct CDR3 sequences, around 34% of them present only once. This clonotype turned up a few times. Its antigen is unknown. Study-level points and caveats: TRBV5-6, TRBV5-1 and TRBV20-1 were among 4 or 5 TRBV segments more frequent in patients than controls. Normalized Chao1 diversity in multiple sclerosis patients fell significantly below that of controls.

V is TRBV4-1 and J is TRBJ2-3; 11 bases are a match to TRBD2. Sequences were obtained from blood. This clonotype originated in a girl aged 2 to 17 with multiple sclerosis. This CDR3 is CASSQLAGGPGYF. The CDR3 coding sequence is TGCGCCAGCAGCCAACTAGCGGGGGGCCCGGGGTATTTT.